Each of the 26 T cell receptor beta chains below was sequenced from the same sample in a study of PD-L1 blockade in urothelial cancer. Some clones are missing from TCRdb's copy, which holds only in-frame ones; the method was immunoSEQ multiplex PCR. This table has about 56,000 clones, less than 90% appearing once. Specified time point: pretreatment peripheral blood. The sample in question was PBMCs, obtained around atezolizumab (anti-PD-L1) treatment. The receptors shown here come from a man between 65 and 80 years old with urothelial cancer.

This clone appeared once. The genes are TRBV19 and TRBJ1-2, with 9 bases fitting TRBD1. The CDR3 sequence is 16 residues long. After removal of 6 bases from V and 2 bases from J, the junction contained 10 bases not matched to a gene. Looked up from germline, CDR1 is LNHDA and CDR2 is SQIVND (reference sequence). CDR3 protein: CASSRTGARGNYGYTF. CDR3 in DNA: TGTGCCAGTAGCCGGACAGGGGCCCGGGGGAACTATGGCTACACCTTC.

The CDR3 here is CASSFAGGVSSYEQYF. CDR3 nucleotide sequence: TGTGCCAGCAGTTTTGCAGGGGGCGTTAGCTCCTACGAGCAGTACTTC. This rearrangement joins TRBV27 to TRBJ2-7; 8 nucleotides match TRBD1. This CDR3 has 16 amino acids. Germline V gives CDR1 MNHEY, CDR2 SMNVEV (reference sequence). V shed 3 bases and J 0 bases; nucleotides not matched to a gene: 7.

V and J are TRBV6-1 and TRBJ2-3; the D gene is possibly TRBD2 (6 bases). Per germline, CDR1 MNHNS and CDR2 SASEGT. V was shortened by 2 bases and J by 9 bases, with 12 bases between the two germline ends. The CDR3 is 13 amino acids. This CDR3 is CASSESLRETQYF. CDR3 DNA: TGTGCCAGCAGTGAAAGCCTCCGGGAGACGCAGTATTTT.

V is TRBV10-3 and J is TRBJ2-1; 9 nucleotides agree with TRBD1. Trimming took 5 bases from V and 4 from J; bases not matched to a gene: 6. Germline V CDR1 and CDR2: ENHRY, SYGVKD. CDR3 length equals 15 residues. Here the CDR3 reads CAISSGQGHYNEQFF. CDR3 DNA: TGTGCCATCAGTTCGGGACAGGGACATTACAATGAGCAGTTCTTC.

The chain combines TRBV19 with TRBJ2-1; 12 bases line up with TRBD2. The CDR3 covers 14 residues. V gave up 4 bases and J gave up 9 bases; unmatched junction bases: 4. Per the germline V gene, CDR1 is LNHDA and CDR2 is SQIVND (reference sequence). CDR3 sequence reads: CASSKLAGGGEQFF. For the CDR3, the DNA is TGTGCCAGTAGTAAGCTAGCGGGAGGGGGTGAGCAGTTCTTC.

The chain uses TRBV5-1 and TRBJ1-2; 11 nucleotides agree with TRBD1. CDR3 size: 14 residues. The V gene's germline CDR1 is SGHRS and CDR2 YFSETQ. Trimming cost V 6 bases and J 8 bases; bases outside gene matches: 9. CDR3 nucleotides: TGCGCCAGCACTATGGACAGGGGGCAGGTCGGCTACACCTTC. Protein sequence: CASTMDRGQVGYTF.

The chain employs TRBV6-1 and TRBJ2-3; D is perhaps TRBD2 (5 bases). The V gene's germline CDR1 is MNHNS and CDR2 SASEGT. The length of the CDR3 is 13 residues. V was trimmed by 2 bases and J by 5 bases, leaving 8 bases between them. The CDR3 loop reads CASSESGGDTQYF. DNA of the CDR3: TGTGCCAGCAGTGAAAGTGGAGGAGATACGCAGTATTTT.

The V and J genes are TRBV4-2 and TRBJ1-5; 10 bases are shared with TRBD1. The CDR3 is 17 residues long. The germline V gene has CDR1 LGHNA and CDR2 YNFKEQ. Unmatched junction bases numbered 7, after V lost 4 bases and J lost 1 base. The CDR3: CASSPAGQGGSNQPQHF. CDR3 nucleotides: TGTGCCAGCAGCCCCGCCGGACAGGGGGGAAGCAATCAGCCCCAGCATTTT.

This chain uses TRBV4-2 with TRBJ1-1; D ambiguous. V gave up 0 bases and J gave up 3 bases, with 11 bases separating them. Germline V gene lookup returns CDR1 LGHNA and CDR2 YNFKEQ. The CDR3 extends over 15 amino acids. The CDR3 loop reads CASSQDFGEYTEAFF. The CDR3 DNA is TGTGCCAGCAGCCAAGATTTTGGGGAGTACACTGAAGCTTTCTTT.

The chain combines TRBV5-1 with TRBJ2-1; possibly TRBD2 for D (6 bases). CDR1 is SGHRS and CDR2 is YFSETQ in the germline V gene. The CDR3 totals 15 residues. Trimming took 1 base from V and 5 from J, leaving 13 bases between them. The CDR3 bases are TGCGCCAGCAGCTTGTTACGGGAGAGGGACAATGAGCAGTTCTTC. This translates into CASSLLRERDNEQFF.

V usage is TRBV27 and J usage is TRBJ2-1; 11 nucleotides align to TRBD1. The CDR3 consists of 15 residues. Germline CDR1 and CDR2: MNHEY and SMNVEV (reference sequence). J gave up 6 bases and V 5 bases, and 6 bases lay outside the gene matches. For the CDR3, the DNA is TGTGCCAGCAGTAGCCGGGACAGGGGGTTCAATGAGCAGTTCTTC. It is translated as CASSSRDRGFNEQFF.

The V and J genes are TRBV19 and TRBJ2-2, with 7 bases lining up with TRBD2. The CDR3 spans 16 residues. Germline assignment: CDR1 LNHDA and CDR2 SQIVND (reference sequence). J lost 5 bases, V lost 5 bases, and 11 bases had no gene match. CDR3 region: CASSPPAGRVTGELFF. The CDR3 bases are TGTGCCAGTAGTCCCCCCGCAGGGAGGGTGACCGGGGAGCTGTTTTTT.

V gene TRBV29-1 combines with J gene TRBJ2-2, with 9 bases aligning to TRBD1. With V trimmed by 6 bases and J by 7 bases, 12 bases remained unmatched. The CDR3 has 15 amino acids. CDR1 and CDR2 (germline): SQVTM, ANQGSEA. In DNA, the CDR3 is TGCAGCGTGGGCACCGGGACAGGGATGAACGGGGAGCTGTTTTTT. Its protein is CSVGTGTGMNGELFF.

This chain joins TRBV30 and TRBJ2-5; no definite D call. The ends were cut back, 0 bases at V and 5 bases at J, with 13 bases in the middle. This CDR3 spans 14 amino acids. Germline CDR1 is GTSNPN and CDR2 is SVGIG (reference sequence). As DNA, the CDR3 is TGTGCCTGGAGTGTAAGCAACAGTGGGGAGACCCAGTACTTC. It translates to CAWSVSNSGETQYF.

V gene TRBV9 combines with J gene TRBJ2-6; 12 bases match TRBD1. Trimming cost V 4 bases and J 3 bases; bases outside gene matches: 11. CDR1 and CDR2 from the germline V gene are SGDLS and YYNGEE. The CDR3 consists of 19 residues. CDR3 sequence: CASSPLPGQGAVGANVLTF. In DNA form, the CDR3 reads TGTGCCAGCAGCCCCCTCCCGGGACAGGGGGCGGTTGGGGCCAACGTCCTGACTTTC.

Here the CDR3 DNA reads TGTGCCAGCAGCTTGGAGGACAGGGGGAGCGGGAACACTGAAGCTTTCTTT. Translated: CASSLEDRGSGNTEAFF. This rearrangement joins TRBV5-5 to TRBJ1-1, with 10 positions matching TRBD1. This CDR3 contains 17 residues. V was clipped by 0 bases and J by 1 base; unmatched bases: 6. Germline V gene data show CDR1 as SGHKS and CDR2 as YYEKEE (reference sequence).

This chain uses TRBV7-9 with TRBJ2-3; D is perhaps TRBD2 (6 bases). CDR1 is SEHNR and CDR2 is FQNEAQ in the germline V gene (reference sequence). Between the trimmed V and J ends, which lost 3 bases and 6 bases, there was a span of 16 bases. There are 15 residues in the CDR3. CDR3 sequence reads: CASSFYGGISDTQYF. CDR3 nucleotides: TGTGCCAGCAGCTTCTACGGCGGGATTTCGGATACGCAGTATTTT.

The chain recombines TRBV11-2 with TRBJ2-1; 10 bases map to TRBD2. After removal of 3 bases from V and 6 bases from J, the junction contained 8 bases not matched to a gene. Germline V gene lookup returns CDR1 SGHAT and CDR2 FQNNGV. The CDR3 is made up of 16 amino acids. The CDR3 DNA follows: TGTGCCAGCAGCTTGCCCCTAGCGGGAGTAGGCAATGAGCAGTTCTTC. It yields the protein CASSLPLAGVGNEQFF. The whole variable domain, filled in from reference TRBV11-2 and TRBJ2-1, reads EAGVAQSPRYKIIEKRQSVAFWCNPISGHATLYWYQQILGQGPKLLIQFQNNGVVDDSQLPKDRFSAERLKGVDSTLKIQPAKLEDSAVYLCASSLPLAGVGNEQFFGPGTRLTVL.

The chain joins TRBV5-4 to TRBJ1-2; D is possibly TRBD1 (5 bases). V shed 2 bases and J shed 8 bases, with 13 bases lying between them. CDR1 is SGHNT, CDR2 YYREEE, per germline (reference sequence). The CDR3 length is 13 residues. CDR3 region: CASSFGRVGGYTF. CDR3 nucleotides: TGTGCCAGCAGCTTCGGCAGGGTTGGCGGCTACACCTTC. The full variable domain, rest sourced from reference TRBV5-4 and TRBJ1-2, is ETGVTQSPTHLIKTRGQQVTLRCSSQSGHNTVSWYQQALGQGPQFIFQYYREEENGRGNFPPRFSGLQFPNYSSELNVNALELDDSALYLCASSFGRVGGYTFGSGTRLTVV.

The chain uses TRBV5-4 and TRBJ2-7, with 11 nucleotides matching TRBD1. CDR3 length: 16 residues. Looked up from germline, CDR1 is SGHNT and CDR2 is YYREEE (reference sequence). V lost 4 bases, J lost 1 base, and 7 bases stayed unmatched. In DNA form, the CDR3 reads TGTGCCAGCAGCCCGGGCGGACAGGGGGCATCCTACGAGCAGTACTTC. Amino acid sequence: CASSPGGQGASYEQYF.

The chain carries TRBV7-2 and TRBJ2-1; D is possibly TRBD2 (5 bases). The CDR3 contains 15 residues. Germline CDR1 reads SGHTA; CDR2 reads FQGNSA. V lost 4 bases and J lost 0, with 10 bases in between. For the CDR3, the DNA is TGTGCCAGCAGCTCGACTGGGAGCTCCTACAATGAGCAGTTCTTC. Amino acid sequence: CASSSTGSSYNEQFF.

This sequence joins TRBV27 and TRBJ2-1; D may be TRBD1 (6 bases). The V gene lost 5 bases and the J gene lost 8 bases, with 22 bases spanning the gap. CDR1 is MNHEY and CDR2 is SMNVEV in the germline V gene (reference sequence). The CDR3 runs to 16 residues. CDR3 nucleotides: TGTGCCAGCAGTCTCCCCAGGGGCCGAGGGCACGATGAGCAGTTCTTC. This codes for CASSLPRGRGHDEQFF.

As concerns this clone: Other nucleotide sequences from this sample produce the same CDR3. This CDR3 is CASSLGLAGTYEQYF. CDR3 DNA sequence: TGTGCCAGCAGCTTAGGACTAGCGGGAACCTACGAGCAGTACTTC. The chain links TRBV11-2 to TRBJ2-7; TRBD2 matches 11 bases. The CDR3 runs to 15 residues. J gave up 2 bases and V 1 base, and 1 base lay outside the gene matches. Per germline, CDR1 SGHAT and CDR2 FQNNGV. The full variable domain, its missing parts supplied by reference TRBV11-2 and TRBJ2-7, is EAGVAQSPRYKIIEKRQSVAFWCNPISGHATLYWYQQILGQGPKLLIQFQNNGVVDDSQLPKDRFSAERLKGVDSTLKIQPAKLEDSAVYLCASSLGLAGTYEQYFGPGTRLTVT.

This chain connects TRBV5-1 to TRBJ2-1; 9 nucleotides line up with TRBD2. Germline V lookup: CDR1 SGHRS, CDR2 YFSETQ. The V gene end was trimmed by 0 bases and the J gene end by 7 bases; junction bases not matched to a gene: 8. The CDR3 extends over 16 amino acids. CDR3 sequence: CASSLGGTSPENEQFF. The DNA of the CDR3 is TGCGCCAGCAGCTTGGGGGGGACTAGCCCGGAGAATGAGCAGTTCTTC.

This clone was picked up a small number of times. V gene TRBV11-2 combines with J gene TRBJ2-1; 9 positions match TRBD2. The length of the CDR3 is 16 residues. V was pared by 3 bases and J by 0 bases, with 3 bases of the junction left unmatched. The germline gives CDR1 SGHAT, CDR2 FQNNGV. CDR3: CASSLISGSSYNEQFF. The CDR3 DNA reads TGTGCCAGCAGCTTGATTAGCGGGAGCTCCTACAATGAGCAGTTCTTC.

V usage is TRBV10-3 and J usage is TRBJ1-1; D possibly corresponds to TRBD1 (5 bases). The V end lost 5 bases, the J end lost 1 base, and 8 bases lay between the germline ends. Germline assignment: CDR1 ENHRY and CDR2 SYGVKD. CDR3 length: 13 residues. For the CDR3, the DNA is TGTGCCATCAGTAGACAGACGAACACTGAAGCTTTCTTT. This translates into CAISRQTNTEAFF.